These 22 T cell receptor beta chains were sequenced from one sample in a study of early T cells in non-severe SARS-CoV-2 infection. TCRdb reprocessed the 5' RACE reads via MiXCR and lists one record per CDR3 protein. This sample yields tens of thousands of distinct CDR3 sequences, of which about 15% are seen a single time; around 5.8% belongs to the top ten. Material for sequencing was whole blood. The receptors stem from an adult who was a healthcare worker with PCR-confirmed SARS-CoV-2 infection or an uninfected control (not recorded which).

The chain joins TRBV4-1 to TRBJ2-1; D remains unclear. Germline lookup yields CDR1 MGHRA and CDR2 YSYEKL. The V end lost 1 base, the J end lost 7 bases, and 8 bases lay between the germline ends. The CDR3 runs to 13 residues. CDR3 sequence reads: CASSQGTKNEQFF. CDR3 DNA: TGCGCCAGCAGCCAAGGGACCAAAAATGAGCAGTTCTTC.

The sample holds a few counts of this clonotype. The chain is built from TRBV28 and TRBJ1-2; TRBD1 aligns across 8 bases. Germline V lookup: CDR1 MDHEN, CDR2 SYDVKM. The ends lost 5 bases at V and 8 bases at J; junction bases unmatched: 7. There are 13 residues in the CDR3. The CDR3 sequence is CASSGRTGFGYTF. Here the CDR3 DNA reads TGTGCCAGCAGTGGACGGACAGGGTTCGGCTACACCTTC.

This clonotype was observed a few times. The chain recombines TRBV7-6 with TRBJ2-1; 10 bases align to TRBD2. In germline, CDR1 is SGHVS, CDR2 FNYEAQ. The length of the CDR3 is 13 residues. V trimming: 8 bases; J trimming: 7 bases; junction bases outside the gene matches: 5. CDR3 region: CASVASGSNEQFF. Written as DNA, the CDR3 is TGTGCCAGCGTGGCTAGCGGGAGTAATGAGCAGTTCTTC.

This clonotype was detected a few times. The genes are TRBV28 and TRBJ2-1; possible D gene TRBD1, 6 bases. This CDR3 is built from 17 residues. CDR1 is MDHEN, CDR2 SYDVKM, per germline. V was cut by 3 bases and J by 2 bases, with 17 bases left in between. CDR3 coding DNA: TGTGCCAGCAGTTTGTCCTACAGGGACGTAACCTACAATGAGCAGTTCTTC. Protein: CASSLSYRDVTYNEQFF.

The gene calls are TRBV28 and TRBJ2-1; D may correspond to TRBD1 or TRBD2 (5 bases each). The CDR3 is 13 amino acids. CDR1 MDHEN and CDR2 SYDVKM come from the germline V gene. CDR3 nucleotides: TGTGCTTCCGGGACCCCCTTCCACAATGAGCAGTTCTTC. Encoded protein: CASGTPFHNEQFF.

The genes are TRBV5-1 and TRBJ1-1; D uncertain. The length of the CDR3 is 13 residues. The germline CDR1 and CDR2 sequences are SGHRS and YFSETQ. V shed 4 bases and J shed 3 bases, with 10 bases lying between them. The CDR3 here is CASSPGKDTEAFF. The CDR3 coding sequence is TGCGCCAGCAGCCCCGGTAAGGACACTGAAGCTTTCTTT.

This clonotype turned up a few times. The chain carries TRBV3-1 and TRBJ2-7; D is unresolved. The CDR3 contains 13 residues. The V end lost 1 base, the J end lost 5 bases, and 9 bases lay between the germline ends. The V gene's germline CDR1 is LGHDT and CDR2 YNNKEL (reference sequence). The CDR3: CASSQGSRNEQYF. The CDR3 DNA sequence: TGTGCCAGCAGCCAAGGCTCCCGGAACGAGCAGTACTTC.

In this sample, this clonotype turned up a few times. The gene calls are TRBV6-6 and TRBJ2-3; TRBD2 aligns across 11 bases. The J segment lost 3 bases and the V segment lost 10 bases, leaving 3 bases of the junction unmatched. Germline V gene sequence: CDR1 MNHNY, CDR2 SVGAGI (reference sequence). The length of the CDR3 is 13 residues. The CDR3 DNA reads TGTGCCACCCGGACTAGCGGGACAGATACGCAGTATTTT. It codes for CATRTSGTDTQYF.

Only a few counts were recorded for this clonotype. V is TRBV5-5 and J is TRBJ1-2; possibly TRBD1 for D (6 bases). The germline gives CDR1 SGHKS, CDR2 YYEKEE (reference sequence). The CDR3 spans 14 residues. V was cut by 1 base and J by 5 bases, with 12 bases left in between. CDR3 region: CASSLRTENYGYTF. CDR3 sequence (DNA): TGTGCCAGCAGCTTGCGGACAGAAAATTATGGCTACACCTTC.

The table lists this clonotype with a few counts. The chain joins TRBV27 to TRBJ1-6; no clear D gene. CDR3 length: 14 amino acids. V lost 3 bases, J lost 7 bases, and 10 bases lay in between. Germline V gene data show CDR1 as MNHEY and CDR2 as SMNVEV (reference sequence). The chain's CDR3 is CASSLVGKNSPLHF. CDR3 nucleotides: TGTGCCAGCAGTTTGGTAGGGAAAAATTCACCCCTCCACTTT.

This clonotype was detected ten times or more. The chain links TRBV20-1 to TRBJ2-5; 12 nucleotides line up with TRBD2. Trimming removed 5 bases from V and 3 bases from J; junction bases left unmatched: 1. The V gene's germline CDR1 is DFQATT and CDR2 SNEGSKA (reference sequence). The CDR3 runs 13 residues. The CDR3 DNA sequence: TGCAGTGCTGCTAGCGGGAGGGAAGAGACCCAGTACTTC. Its protein product is CSAASGREETQYF.

The CDR3 here is CASSAGQADTQYF. In DNA, the CDR3 is TGTGCCAGCAGTGCCGGACAGGCCGATACGCAGTATTTT. The chain links TRBV12-3 or TRBV12-4 to TRBJ2-3; TRBD1 aligns across 7 bases. This CDR3 contains 13 residues. Losses at the gene ends were 5 bases for V and 6 bases for J; bases not matched to a gene: 5.

The chain combines TRBV28 with TRBJ2-7, with D tentatively TRBD2 (6 bases). Trimming took 4 bases from V and 2 from J, leaving 9 bases between them. Germline V CDR1 and CDR2: MDHEN, SYDVKM. CDR3 length: 13 residues. The CDR3 DNA follows: TGTGCCAGCAGTTCTAGCGCCCCCTACGAGCAGTACTTC. Protein product: CASSSSAPYEQYF. Drawing the rest from reference TRBV28 and TRBJ2-7, the complete variable domain is DVKVTQSSRYLVKRTGEKVFLECVQDMDHENMFWYRQDPGLGLRLIYFSYDVKMKEKGDIPEGYSVSREKKERFSLILESASTNQTSMYLCASSSSAPYEQYFGPGTRLTVT.

This clonotype was found a few times. V usage is TRBV29-1 and J usage is TRBJ2-1; possibly TRBD2 for D (6 bases). The V and J ends lost 4 bases and 7 bases respectively, with 11 bases between them. The CDR3 runs 12 residues. Germline V gives CDR1 SQVTM, CDR2 ANQGSEA. This CDR3 reads CSVAGLVNEQFF. The CDR3 DNA reads TGCAGCGTTGCGGGACTCGTAAATGAGCAGTTCTTC.

This clonotype came up many times. The rearrangement joins TRBV18 to TRBJ1-4, with unresolved D. This CDR3 contains 12 residues. Germline-derived CDR1 and CDR2 are KGHSH and LQKENI. V was clipped by 3 bases and J by 7 bases, with 6 bases between them. As DNA, the CDR3 is TGTGCCAGCTCACCGTTCGGTGAAAAACTGTTTTTT. As protein: CASSPFGEKLFF.

The table lists this clonotype with many counts. The V gene is TRBV2, the J gene TRBJ2-7, with TRBD2 matching over 7 bases. The germline gives CDR1 SNHLY, CDR2 FYNNEI. CDR3 length: 14 residues. Unmatched junction bases numbered 6, after V lost 3 bases and J lost 4 bases. CDR3 bases: TGTGCCAGCAGTGAGGCTAGCGGTCGGTACGAGCAGTACTTC. Encoded protein: CASSEASGRYEQYF.

About this clonotype itself: This may be a read error: a much more frequent sequence differs by one nucleotide. The J gene is TRBJ2-1, the V gene TRBV7-9; TRBD2 matches at 9 bases. Germline assignment: CDR1 SEHNR and CDR2 FQNEAQ (reference sequence). Losses at the gene ends were 4 bases for V and 7 bases for J; bases not matched to a gene: 20. This CDR3 spans 19 amino acids. This CDR3 is CASSSSPGSGSLRENEQFF. CDR3 DNA sequence: TGTGCCAGCAGCTCTTCACCGGGTAGCGGGAGTTTAAGGGAAAATGAGCAGTTCTTC.

The V and J genes are TRBV28 and TRBJ2-2; 7 nucleotides agree with TRBD2. This CDR3 has 16 residues. After removal of 3 bases from V and 12 bases from J, the junction contained 16 bases not matched to a gene. Germline lookup yields CDR1 MDHEN and CDR2 SYDVKM. The CDR3, as DNA: TGTGCCAGCAGTTTTTTCTTGGCGGGAGCTGTCGAGAAGCTGTTTTTT. Amino acid sequence: CASSFFLAGAVEKLFF.

This clonotype was observed at least ten times. The chain links TRBV4-3 to TRBJ2-7, with 9 bases lining up with TRBD2. The CDR3 is 15 amino acids. Per the germline V gene, CDR1 is LGHNA and CDR2 is YSLEER. The ends lost 2 bases at V and 0 bases at J; junction bases unmatched: 2. The CDR3 sequence is CASSQQLAGSYEQYF. CDR3 nucleotides: TGCGCCAGCAGCCAACAACTAGCGGGCTCCTACGAGCAGTACTTC.

The chain uses TRBV13 and TRBJ2-3, with a weak D call TRBD2 (6 bases). Germline V lookup: CDR1 PRHDT, CDR2 FYEKMQ (reference sequence). V was pared by 3 bases and J by 2 bases, with 21 bases between. This CDR3 contains 18 residues. The CDR3 loop reads CASSLGRGTVLFTDTQYF. In DNA, the CDR3 is TGTGCCAGCAGCTTGGGACGGGGGACGGTACTATTCACAGATACGCAGTATTTT.

The genes are TRBV9 and TRBJ1-5; 9 bases are a match to TRBD1. V was clipped by 0 bases and J by 5 bases; unmatched bases: 0. Germline V lookup: CDR1 SGDLS, CDR2 YYNGEE. This CDR3 spans 14 amino acids. CDR3 amino acids: CASSVGTGDQPQHF. In DNA, the CDR3 is TGTGCCAGCAGCGTAGGGACAGGGGATCAGCCCCAGCATTTT.

This clonotype was recorded at least ten times. This chain joins TRBV6-1 and TRBJ1-2, with D hard to call. Trimming removed 2 bases from V and 2 bases from J, with 6 bases in between. This CDR3 has 13 amino acids. Germline CDR1 MNHNS, CDR2 SASEGT. The CDR3 DNA reads TGTGCCAGCAGTGAATCCGGAAACTATGGCTACACCTTC. Translated, it gives CASSESGNYGYTF.